The 26 T cell receptor beta chains below were found in one sample sequenced in a study of cytomegalovirus exposure and HLA in healthy donors. PCR employed 60 Vbeta and 13 Jbeta primers. Some clones are missing from TCRdb's copy, which holds only in-frame ones; the method was immunoSEQ multiplex PCR. This sample has more than 100,000 clones, with about two thirds found just once. The sequencing sample was made of PBMCs. The receptor source for this set is a woman in her 40s in good health and CMV-seronegative.

Ten or more counts support this clone. The chain couples TRBV4-3 to TRBJ2-1, with no clear D. V lost 5 bases and J lost 5, with 13 bases in between. Germline CDR1 is LGHNA and CDR2 is YSLEER. The CDR3 consists of 14 residues. As DNA, the CDR3 is TGCGCCAGCAGCTCGCTGGGCAGGAACAATGAGCAGTTCTTC. This translates into CASSSLGRNNEQFF.

The chain uses TRBV29-1 and TRBJ1-1; the D is unclear. The CDR3 extends over 11 amino acids. The germline gives CDR1 SQVTM, CDR2 ANQGSEA. Trimming left V 5 bases short and J 4 bases short, with 8 bases between. The CDR3 region is CSVSSFTEAFF. CDR3 coding DNA: TGCAGCGTTTCGTCTTTCACTGAAGCTTTCTTT.

The rearrangement uses TRBV30 and TRBJ2-2; D remains ambiguous. The germline V and J ends were trimmed by 5 bases and 1 base, with 8 bases remaining between them. This CDR3 comprises 13 residues. Per germline, CDR1 GTSNPN and CDR2 SVGIG (reference sequence). In DNA form, the CDR3 reads TGTGCCTGGTTGAGTAAGAACACCGGGGAGCTGTTTTTT. Its translation is CAWLSKNTGELFF.

Concerning this clone: At one end, the junction sequence differs from germline, possibly due to a read error. V and J are TRBV6-5 and TRBJ2-1, with D uncertain. Germline-derived CDR1 and CDR2 are MNHEY and SVGAGI. The CDR3 consists of 13 residues. The chain's CDR3 is CASSYSERNERFF. The CDR3 DNA is TGTGCCAGCAGTTACTCTGAGAGAAATGAGCGGTTCTTC.

This clone showed up just a few times. This sequence joins TRBV5-8 and TRBJ2-1; 11 bases are shared with TRBD2. Per the germline V gene, CDR1 is SGHTS and CDR2 is YDEGEE. The ends lost 1 base at V and 6 bases at J; junction bases unmatched: 6. The CDR3 covers 16 residues. CDR3 in DNA: TGTGCCAGCAGCTTGATCCTAGCGGGGGGTAGCAATGAGCAGTTCTTC. This sequence encodes CASSLILAGGSNEQFF.

This chain uses TRBV29-1 with TRBJ1-1; D remains ambiguous. CDR3 length: 11 residues. Per germline, CDR1 SQVTM and CDR2 ANQGSEA. Trimming took off 6 bases at V and 3 bases at J, with 8 bases between the two ends. The CDR3 here is CSVDSYTEAFF. The CDR3, as DNA: TGCAGCGTCGACTCTTACACTGAAGCTTTCTTT. Using reference TRBV29-1 and TRBJ1-1 for the parts outside the CDR3, the full variable domain is SAVISQKPSRDICQRGTSLTIQCQVDSQVTMMFWYRQQPGQSLTLIATANQGSEATYESGFVIDKFPISRPNLTFSTLTVSNMSPEDSSIYLCSVDSYTEAFFGQGTRLTVV.

The rearrangement uses TRBV7-3 and TRBJ2-2; TRBD2 agrees at 7 bases. Germline-derived CDR1 and CDR2 are SGHTA and FQGTGA. V lost 5 bases to trimming and J lost 4 bases; unmatched junction nucleotides: 10. The CDR3 totals 16 residues. The chain's CDR3 is CASSPNSGRSTGELFF. CDR3 in DNA: TGTGCCAGCAGCCCGAATAGCGGGCGATCCACCGGGGAGCTGTTTTTT. The whole variable domain, filled in from reference TRBV7-3 and TRBJ2-2, reads GAGVSQTPSNKVTEKGKYVELRCDPISGHTALYWYRQSLGQGPEFLIYFQGTGAADDSGLPNDRFFAVRPEGSVSTLKIQRTERGDSAVYLCASSPNSGRSTGELFFGEGSRLTVL.

The chain uses TRBV6-5 and TRBJ2-3; 8 bases align to TRBD2. CDR1 MNHEY and CDR2 SVGAGI come from the germline V gene. CDR3 size: 13 residues. V shed 8 bases, J shed 3 bases, and the junction held 4 bases outside the gene matches. This chain's CDR3 is CASQRGMTDTQYF. The CDR3 DNA reads TGTGCCAGCCAGCGGGGGATGACAGATACGCAGTATTTT.

The chain couples TRBV2 to TRBJ1-4, with D tentatively TRBD1 (6 bases). Trimming took 4 bases from V and 0 from J, leaving 9 bases between them. The germline gives CDR1 SNHLY, CDR2 FYNNEI. The CDR3 loop spans 15 amino acids. The CDR3 sequence: CASSAAGATNEKLFF. CDR3 bases: TGTGCCAGCAGTGCCGCAGGGGCAACTAATGAAAAACTGTTTTTT.

This clone was found a few times. This chain links TRBV2 with TRBJ2-4; TRBD1 agrees at 9 bases. CDR1 SNHLY and CDR2 FYNNEI come from the germline V gene. V was clipped by 7 bases and J by 6 bases; unmatched bases: 7. The CDR3 has 14 amino acids. CDR3 coding DNA: TGTGCCAGCAATGCGAACAGGGGGCTAAACATTCAGTACTTC. This sequence encodes CASNANRGLNIQYF.

CDR3 nucleotide sequence: TGTGCCAGCAGCCGAAGAACGCGGCGGGACTCGCAGTTCTTC. It translates to CASSRRTRRDSQFF. This rearrangement joins TRBV7-9 to TRBJ2-1; possibly TRBD2 for D (6 bases). Trimming removed 5 bases from V and 12 bases from J, with 20 bases in between. The CDR3 extends over 14 amino acids. CDR1 is SEHNR, CDR2 FQNEAQ, per germline (reference sequence).

In this sample, this clone turned up a few times. This chain uses TRBV18 with TRBJ2-1; TRBD2 aligns across 11 bases. V dropped 3 bases and J dropped 4; count of bases not matched to a gene: 5. Germline lookup yields CDR1 KGHSH and CDR2 LQKENI. The CDR3 totals 16 residues. CDR3 in amino acids: CASSPPSGGWYNEQFF. The CDR3 region has the DNA TGTGCCAGCTCACCGCCTAGCGGGGGGTGGTACAATGAGCAGTTCTTC.

J is TRBJ1-1 and V is TRBV6-6; D may be TRBD1 (5 bases). The CDR3 is 13 amino acids. Germline V gene sequence: CDR1 MNHNY, CDR2 SVGAGI (reference sequence). Between the trimmed V and J ends, which lost 3 bases and 5 bases, there was a span of 10 bases. The CDR3 sequence: CASSYSGRTEAFF. The CDR3, as DNA: TGTGCCAGCAGTTATTCAGGGAGGACTGAAGCTTTCTTT.

This clone was counted a few times. The V call is TRBV7-9, the J call TRBJ1-6, with D possibly matching TRBD1 (5 bases). Per germline, CDR1 SEHNR and CDR2 FQNEAQ (reference sequence). Trimming left V 8 bases short and J 6 bases short, with 14 bases between. The CDR3 runs to 14 residues. The CDR3 nucleotides are TGTGCCAGCCGGAAAGGGGTGACTAATTCACCCCTCCACTTT. Translating it yields CASRKGVTNSPLHF.

The V and J genes are TRBV7-8 and TRBJ2-3, with 7 bases aligning to TRBD2. Trimming cost V 7 bases and J 2 bases; bases outside gene matches: 12. The CDR3 sequence is 16 residues long. The germline CDR1 and CDR2 sequences are SGHVS and FQNEAQ. The CDR3 region has the DNA TGTGCCAGCACCCCCCAGACTAGCAAAAACACAGATACGCAGTATTTT. It yields the protein CASTPQTSKNTDTQYF.

The V call is TRBV27, the J call TRBJ2-3; 7 bases fit TRBD2. Germline values: CDR1 MNHEY, CDR2 SMNVEV (reference sequence). Losses at the gene ends were 7 bases for V and 4 bases for J; bases not matched to a gene: 11. The CDR3 contains 15 residues. Here the CDR3 reads CASKGGGSYSDTQYF. CDR3 DNA: TGTGCCAGCAAGGGCGGGGGATCCTACTCAGATACGCAGTATTTT.

The chain carries TRBV7-6 and TRBJ2-3; TRBD2 matches 8 bases. Trimming cost V 3 bases and J 2 bases; bases outside gene matches: 7. Looked up from germline, CDR1 is SGHVS and CDR2 is FNYEAQ. There are 16 residues in the CDR3. The CDR3 DNA reads as TGTGCCAGCAGCTTGGGACTAGTTCGGGACACAGATACGCAGTATTTT. Translated, it gives CASSLGLVRDTDTQYF.

On this clone itself: The same CDR3 also results from other DNA sequences found in this sample. This rearrangement joins TRBV18 to TRBJ1-1; D is unclear. CDR1 and CDR2 (germline): KGHSH, LQKENI. This CDR3 comprises 13 residues. V was clipped by 3 bases and J by 3 bases, with 8 bases between them. The CDR3 DNA reads as TGTGCCAGCTCACCTATAAGAGACACTGAAGCTTTCTTT. Encoded protein: CASSPIRDTEAFF.

This clone was picked up one time. The gene calls are TRBV4-1 and TRBJ1-2; D remains ambiguous. The CDR3 sequence is 13 residues long. The V and J ends lost 4 bases and 3 bases respectively, with 9 bases between them. Per germline, CDR1 MGHRA and CDR2 YSYEKL. CDR3 sequence reads: CASSPGKYYGYTF. For the CDR3, the DNA is TGCGCCAGCAGCCCAGGAAAATACTATGGCTACACCTTC.

This clone was seen a few times. The chain carries TRBV30 and TRBJ1-2; no clear D. CDR3 length: 11 residues. The germline CDR1 and CDR2 sequences are GTSNPN and SVGIG (reference sequence). V was clipped by 2 bases and J by 8 bases, with 9 bases between them. Written as DNA, the CDR3 is TGTGCCTGGAGTCTCGGAGAAGGCTACACCTTC. It codes for CAWSLGEGYTF.

This chain joins TRBV2 and TRBJ1-5; tentative D call: TRBD1 (6 bases). The CDR3 extends over 15 amino acids. Between the trimmed V and J ends, which lost 6 bases and 0 bases, there was a span of 12 bases. CDR1 is SNHLY and CDR2 is FYNNEI in the germline V gene. The CDR3: CASRTVGASNQPQHF. The CDR3 DNA is TGTGCCAGCAGAACAGTGGGGGCTAGCAATCAGCCCCAGCATTTT.

The chain has TRBV27 and TRBJ1-1; no clear D gene. This CDR3 contains 15 residues. The germline gives CDR1 MNHEY, CDR2 SMNVEV (reference sequence). V was trimmed by 2 bases and J by 3 bases, leaving 13 bases between them. In nucleotides, the CDR3 is TGTGCCAGCAGTTTAGGGTCGGGGAGAGACACTGAAGCTTTCTTT. Its translation is CASSLGSGRDTEAFF.

This chain connects TRBV11-2 to TRBJ2-1; 13 positions match TRBD2. V dropped 1 base and J dropped 12; count of bases not matched to a gene: 3. This CDR3 region has 14 residues. Germline CDR1 and CDR2: SGHAT and FQNNGV. Here the CDR3 reads CASSLGLAGGPQFF. The CDR3 DNA reads TGTGCCAGCAGCTTAGGACTAGCGGGGGGCCCGCAGTTCTTC.

This chain joins TRBV4-1 and TRBJ1-2; maybe TRBD1 (5 bases). The CDR3 consists of 16 residues. CDR1 and CDR2 (germline): MGHRA, YSYEKL. Trimming cost V 0 bases and J 3 bases, with 14 bases left between them. Here the CDR3 DNA reads TGCGCCAGCAGCCAAGAAGACAGAGAAGATTACTATGGCTACACCTTC. It codes for CASSQEDREDYYGYTF.

V gene TRBV30 combines with J gene TRBJ1-2, with 8 bases that match TRBD1. This CDR3 has 15 amino acids. The junction had 9 bases not matched to a gene; V was cut back by 2 bases and J by 4 bases. Germline V gene data show CDR1 as GTSNPN and CDR2 as SVGIG (reference sequence). In nucleotides, the CDR3 is TGTGCCTGGAGTTTATCAGGGGGCTCCGGCTATGGCTACACCTTC. Translating gives CAWSLSGGSGYGYTF.

The CDR3 spells CASWSSGGSSYNEQFF. The CDR3 region has the DNA TGTGCCAGCTGGAGTAGCGGGGGATCTTCCTACAATGAGCAGTTCTTC. The rearrangement joins TRBV27 to TRBJ2-1; 9 bases agree with TRBD2. Germline CDR1 MNHEY, CDR2 SMNVEV (reference sequence). V shed 8 bases and J 1 base; nucleotides not matched to a gene: 9. The CDR3 sequence is 16 residues long.